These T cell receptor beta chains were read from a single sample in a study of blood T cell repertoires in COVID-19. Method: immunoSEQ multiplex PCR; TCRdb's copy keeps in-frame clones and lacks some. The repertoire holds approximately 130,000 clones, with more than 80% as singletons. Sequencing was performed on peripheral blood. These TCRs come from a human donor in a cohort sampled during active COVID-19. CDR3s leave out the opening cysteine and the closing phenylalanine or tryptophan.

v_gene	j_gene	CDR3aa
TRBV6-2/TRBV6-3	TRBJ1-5	ASSYSGTGVNLAQH
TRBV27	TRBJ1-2	ASSLRQGVNYGYT
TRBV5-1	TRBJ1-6	ASSPGQVSSPLH
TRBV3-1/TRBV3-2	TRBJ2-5	ASSQIASGTLRTQY
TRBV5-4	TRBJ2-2	ASSPGQGFGGTGELF
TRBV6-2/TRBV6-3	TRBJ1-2	ASTPWAGRYGYT
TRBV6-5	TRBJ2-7	ASSWDSQTEQY
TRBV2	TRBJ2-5	ASSSGTSQETQY
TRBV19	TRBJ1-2	ASSHPGTGLRTLLRQGYT
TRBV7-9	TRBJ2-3	ASSLGRDSVLTDTQY
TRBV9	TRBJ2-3	ASSVGLALLRSSTTDTQY
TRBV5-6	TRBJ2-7	ASSFQDRVYEQY
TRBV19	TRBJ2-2	ASRGDRGVSGELF
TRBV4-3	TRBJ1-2	ASSLGTGGEGYT
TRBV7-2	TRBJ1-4	ASSPRTGGTVF
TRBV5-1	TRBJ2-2	ASSNGAWNTGELF
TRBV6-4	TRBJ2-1	ASRLALRYEQF
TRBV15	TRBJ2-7	ATSRAVPLAGGVPEQY
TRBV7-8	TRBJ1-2	ASSSYRGTNYGYT
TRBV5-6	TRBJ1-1	ASSSIQGGEAF
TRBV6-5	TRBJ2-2	ASSYSTGGLGELF
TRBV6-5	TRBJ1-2	ASSYRTVGGYT
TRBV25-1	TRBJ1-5	ASGTGVGNQPQH
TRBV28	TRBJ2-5	ASSLDRVKETQY